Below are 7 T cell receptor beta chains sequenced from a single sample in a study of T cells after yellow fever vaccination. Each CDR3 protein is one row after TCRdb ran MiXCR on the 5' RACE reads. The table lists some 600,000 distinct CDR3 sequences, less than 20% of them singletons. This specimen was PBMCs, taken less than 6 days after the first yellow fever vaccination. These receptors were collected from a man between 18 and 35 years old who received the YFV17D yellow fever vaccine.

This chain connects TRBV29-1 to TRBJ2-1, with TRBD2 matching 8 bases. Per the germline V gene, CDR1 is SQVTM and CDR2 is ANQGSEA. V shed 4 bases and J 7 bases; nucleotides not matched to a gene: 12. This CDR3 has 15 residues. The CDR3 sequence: CSVAGGDLGGNEQFF. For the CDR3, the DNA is TGCAGCGTTGCGGGGGGGGATCTAGGGGGAAATGAGCAGTTCTTC.

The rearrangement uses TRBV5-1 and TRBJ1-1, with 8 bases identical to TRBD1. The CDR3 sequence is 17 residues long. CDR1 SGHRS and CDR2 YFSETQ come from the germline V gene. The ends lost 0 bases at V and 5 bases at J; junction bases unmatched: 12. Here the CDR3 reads CASSLDRTGRGGTEAFF. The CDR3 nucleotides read TGCGCCAGCAGCTTGGATCGGACAGGGAGGGGAGGAACTGAAGCTTTCTTT. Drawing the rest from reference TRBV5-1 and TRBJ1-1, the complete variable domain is KAGVTQTPRYLIKTRGQQVTLSCSPISGHRSVSWYQQTPGQGLQFLFEYFSETQRNKGNFPGRFSGRQFSNSRSEMNVSTLELGDSALYLCASSLDRTGRGGTEAFFGQGTRLTVV.

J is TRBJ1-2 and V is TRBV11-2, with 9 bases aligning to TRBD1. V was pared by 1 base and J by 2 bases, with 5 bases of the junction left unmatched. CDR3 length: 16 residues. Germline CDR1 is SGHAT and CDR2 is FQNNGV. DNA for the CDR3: TGTGCCAGCAGCTTAGTGGGGGACAGGGACAACTATGGCTACACCTTC. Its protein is CASSLVGDRDNYGYTF.

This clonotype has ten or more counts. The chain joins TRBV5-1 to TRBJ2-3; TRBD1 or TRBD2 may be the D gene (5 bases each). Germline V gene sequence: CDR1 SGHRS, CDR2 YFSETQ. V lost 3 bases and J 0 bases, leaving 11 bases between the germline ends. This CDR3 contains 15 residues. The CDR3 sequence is CASSSGPESTDTQYF. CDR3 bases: TGCGCCAGCAGCTCGGGACCTGAAAGCACAGATACGCAGTATTTT.

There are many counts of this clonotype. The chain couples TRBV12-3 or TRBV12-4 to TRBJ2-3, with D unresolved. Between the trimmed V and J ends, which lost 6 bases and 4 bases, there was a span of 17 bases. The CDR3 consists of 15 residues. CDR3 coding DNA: TGTGCCAGCAGCCCTGGATACGAAGAGGCAGATACGCAGTATTTT. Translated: CASSPGYEEADTQYF.

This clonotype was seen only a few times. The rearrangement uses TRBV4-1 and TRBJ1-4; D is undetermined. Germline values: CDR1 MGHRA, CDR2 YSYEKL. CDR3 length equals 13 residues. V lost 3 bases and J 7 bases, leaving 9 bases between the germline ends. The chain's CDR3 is CASSHTAGEKLFF. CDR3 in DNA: TGCGCCAGCAGCCACACAGCTGGTGAAAAACTGTTTTTT.

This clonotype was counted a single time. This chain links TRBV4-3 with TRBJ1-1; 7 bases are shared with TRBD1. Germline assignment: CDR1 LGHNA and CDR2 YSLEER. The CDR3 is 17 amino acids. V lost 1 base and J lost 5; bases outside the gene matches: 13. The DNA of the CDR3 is TGCGCCAGCAGCCAAGGGGGAGGGGGCAAGGTTTTAACTGAAGCTTTCTTT. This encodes CASSQGGGGKVLTEAFF.